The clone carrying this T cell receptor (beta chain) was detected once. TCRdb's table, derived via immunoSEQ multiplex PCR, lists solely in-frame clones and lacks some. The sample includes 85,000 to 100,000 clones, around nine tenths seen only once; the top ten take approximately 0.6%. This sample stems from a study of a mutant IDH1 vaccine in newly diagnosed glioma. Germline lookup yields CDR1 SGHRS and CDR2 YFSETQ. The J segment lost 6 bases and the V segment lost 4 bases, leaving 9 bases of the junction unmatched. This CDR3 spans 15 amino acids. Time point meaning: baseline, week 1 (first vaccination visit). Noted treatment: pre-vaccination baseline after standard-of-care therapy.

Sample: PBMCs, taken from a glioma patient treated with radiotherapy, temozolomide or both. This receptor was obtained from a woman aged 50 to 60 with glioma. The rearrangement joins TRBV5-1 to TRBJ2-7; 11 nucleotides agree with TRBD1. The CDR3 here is CASSNYVGQGAEQYF. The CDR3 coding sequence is TGCGCCAGCAGCAACTACGTCGGACAGGGGGCCGAGCAGTACTTC.